Listed here are 14 T cell receptor beta chains from one sample, sequenced in a study of blood T cell repertoires in COVID-19. The protocol was immunoSEQ multiplex PCR, while the TCRdb copy is restricted to in-frame clones and leaves out a portion. The profile covers 31,000 or so clones, with 90% appearing a single time and roughly 1.6% taken by the ten largest. The sample comprised peripheral blood. These receptor sequences come from a man in his sixties with active COVID-19.

The chain links TRBV2 to TRBJ1-5, with TRBD1 as a possible D gene (5 bases). The CDR3 has 12 residues. With 6 bases removed from V and 8 bases from J, the gap between germline ends came to 11 bases. Germline V gene sequence: CDR1 SNHLY, CDR2 FYNNEI. The CDR3 is CASREGHEPQHF. The CDR3 DNA reads as TGTGCCAGCAGGGAGGGGCATGAGCCCCAGCATTTT.

The J gene is TRBJ1-1, the V gene TRBV28; 8 bases align to TRBD1. Germline V gene lookup returns CDR1 MDHEN and CDR2 SYDVKM. J was trimmed by 5 bases and V by 3 bases; bases with no gene match: 17. The CDR3 loop spans 18 amino acids. The CDR3 DNA reads TGTGCCAGCAGTTTGCCAACGACGGCCAGGGGGCGGAGGACTGAAGCTTTCTTT. This sequence encodes CASSLPTTARGRRTEAFF.

V usage is TRBV9 and J usage is TRBJ2-4; 8 bases are shared with TRBD2. The CDR3 consists of 14 residues. Germline V gene data show CDR1 as SGDLS and CDR2 as YYNGEE. V gave up 4 bases and J gave up 5 bases; unmatched junction bases: 5. The CDR3 nucleotides are TGTGCCAGCAGCCCCCGGGGGGGAGAAAACATTCAGTACTTC. It yields the protein CASSPRGGENIQYF. The full variable domain, its missing parts supplied by reference TRBV9 and TRBJ2-4, is DSGVTQTPKHLITATGQRVTLRCSPRSGDLSVYWYQQSLDQGLQFLIQYYNGEERAKGNILERFSAQQFPDLHSELNLSSLELGDSALYFCASSPRGGENIQYFGAGTRLSVL.

The CDR3 DNA sequence: TGCGCCAGCAGCCAAAGGAGTAGGGCGGGGGGATCCTACGAGCAGTACTTC. It encodes CASSQRSRAGGSYEQYF. The V and J genes are TRBV4-1 and TRBJ2-7, with 8 positions matching TRBD2. V trimming: 2 bases; J trimming: 1 base; junction bases outside the gene matches: 10. The CDR3 sequence is 17 residues long. Germline CDR1 reads MGHRA; CDR2 reads YSYEKL.

The chain couples TRBV7-8 to TRBJ2-7; 9 bases are shared with TRBD1. Germline CDR1 reads SGHVS; CDR2 reads FQNEAQ. With V trimmed by 4 bases and J by 12 bases, 13 bases remained unmatched. The CDR3 extends over 14 amino acids. The CDR3 loop is CASSSRDRVSFPYF. DNA of the CDR3: TGTGCCAGCAGCTCTCGGGACAGGGTGTCATTTCCGTACTTC.

V gene TRBV19 combines with J gene TRBJ2-2, with 8 nucleotides matching TRBD1. Germline V CDR1 and CDR2: LNHDA, SQIVND (reference sequence). Unmatched junction bases numbered 6, after V lost 7 bases and J lost 2 bases. This CDR3 region has 15 residues. This CDR3 reads CASNTDRVNTGELFF. CDR3 sequence (DNA): TGTGCCAGTAACACGGACAGGGTTAACACCGGGGAGCTGTTTTTT.

The rearrangement uses TRBV24-1 and TRBJ2-2; perhaps TRBD2 as D (6 bases). From germline, CDR1 is KGHDR and CDR2 SFDVKD. Deletions cut 4 bases from V and 6 bases from J, with 20 bases between. This CDR3 has 17 amino acids. The DNA for the CDR3 is TGTGCCACCAGTGACCCTGCCACTAGCCCCCTCCCCGGGGAGCTGTTTTTT. Protein sequence: CATSDPATSPLPGELFF.

V and J are TRBV5-4 and TRBJ1-2; 9 bases match TRBD1. V was pared by 4 bases and J by 3 bases, with 19 bases of the junction left unmatched. Germline V CDR1 and CDR2: SGHNT, YYREEE (reference sequence). This CDR3 is 19 amino acids long. CDR3 in amino acids: CASSRSGGQGSHSYYGYTF. CDR3 bases: TGTGCCAGCAGCCGGTCCGGCGGACAGGGGAGTCATAGTTACTATGGCTACACCTTC.

The chain recombines TRBV6-5 with TRBJ2-7; 8 bases match TRBD1. Germline assignment: CDR1 MNHEY and CDR2 SVGAGI. CDR3 length: 14 residues. With V trimmed by 6 bases and J by 4 bases, 8 bases remained unmatched. CDR3 in DNA: TGTGCCAGCAGGGCCACAGGGGGGAGATACGAGCAGTACTTC. Translated: CASRATGGRYEQYF.

This chain connects TRBV16 to TRBJ1-3; D ambiguous. CDR3 length equals 13 residues. From germline, CDR1 is KGHSY and CDR2 FQNENV. The ends were cut back, 0 bases at V and 7 bases at J, with 7 bases in the middle. The CDR3 sequence is CASSQSGGNTIYF. Written as DNA, the CDR3 is TGTGCCAGCAGCCAATCTGGAGGGAACACCATATATTTT.

The chain combines TRBV2 with TRBJ2-6; 7 nucleotides match TRBD2. Per the germline V gene, CDR1 is SNHLY and CDR2 is FYNNEI. This CDR3 is 15 amino acids long. V lost 8 bases to trimming and J lost 2 bases; unmatched junction nucleotides: 6. CDR3: CASGRRGAGANVLTF. CDR3 sequence (DNA): TGTGCCAGCGGACGACGGGGGGCTGGGGCCAACGTCCTGACTTTC.

The chain joins TRBV7-9 to TRBJ2-1; D is possibly TRBD1 (5 bases). The CDR3 length is 15 residues. Germline V CDR1 and CDR2: SEHNR, FQNEAQ (reference sequence). V was clipped by 5 bases and J by 8 bases, with 19 bases between them. This CDR3 reads CASSPGLIQTDEQFF. For the CDR3, the DNA is TGTGCCAGCAGCCCAGGGCTAATCCAAACTGATGAGCAGTTCTTC.

The J gene is TRBJ2-3, the V gene TRBV15, with TRBD2 identical over 9 bases. J lost 0 bases, V lost 2 bases, and 3 bases had no gene match. This CDR3 region has 16 residues. Germline V gene data show CDR1 as LNHNV and CDR2 as YYDKDF (reference sequence). The CDR3 coding sequence is TGTGCCACCAGCAGAAAGCTAGCGGGGAGCACAGATACGCAGTATTTT. This encodes CATSRKLAGSTDTQYF.

The J gene is TRBJ2-7, the V gene TRBV24-1; tentatively, D is TRBD1 (6 bases). This CDR3 spans 12 amino acids. The germline V gene has CDR1 KGHDR and CDR2 SFDVKD. Trimming removed 4 bases from V and 6 bases from J, with 9 bases in between. Here the CDR3 DNA reads TGTGCCACCAGTGACCTAGGGGGCGAGCAGTACTTC. It codes for CATSDLGGEQYF.